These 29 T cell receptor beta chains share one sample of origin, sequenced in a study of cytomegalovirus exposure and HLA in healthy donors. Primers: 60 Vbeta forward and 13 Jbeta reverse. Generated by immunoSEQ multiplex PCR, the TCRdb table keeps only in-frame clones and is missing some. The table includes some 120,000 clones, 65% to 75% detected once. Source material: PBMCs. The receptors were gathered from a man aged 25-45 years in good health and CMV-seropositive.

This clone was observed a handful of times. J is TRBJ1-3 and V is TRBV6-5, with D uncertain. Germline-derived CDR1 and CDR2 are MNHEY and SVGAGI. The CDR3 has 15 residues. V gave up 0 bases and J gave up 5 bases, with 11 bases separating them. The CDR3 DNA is TGTGCCAGCAGTTACTCGGCCAACAGCCGAAACACCATATATTTT. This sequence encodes CASSYSANSRNTIYF.

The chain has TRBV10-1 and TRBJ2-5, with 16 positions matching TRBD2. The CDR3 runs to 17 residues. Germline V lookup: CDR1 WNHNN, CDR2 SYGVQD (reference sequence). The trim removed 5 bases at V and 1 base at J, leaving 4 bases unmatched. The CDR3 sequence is CASSMGLAGGIQETQYF. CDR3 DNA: TGCGCCAGCAGTATGGGACTAGCGGGGGGGATCCAAGAGACCCAGTACTTC.

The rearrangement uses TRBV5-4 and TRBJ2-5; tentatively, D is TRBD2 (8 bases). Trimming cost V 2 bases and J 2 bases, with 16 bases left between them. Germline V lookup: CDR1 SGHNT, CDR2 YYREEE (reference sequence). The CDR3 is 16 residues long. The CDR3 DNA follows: TGTGCCAGCAGCTTTAGCGGGGACAGATTACAAGAGACCCAGTACTTC. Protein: CASSFSGDRLQETQYF.

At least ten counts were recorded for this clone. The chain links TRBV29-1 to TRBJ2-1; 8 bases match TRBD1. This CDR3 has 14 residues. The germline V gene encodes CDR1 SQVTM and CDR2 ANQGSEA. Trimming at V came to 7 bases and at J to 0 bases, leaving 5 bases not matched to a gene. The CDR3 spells CSGDRGDSYNEQFF. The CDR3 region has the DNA TGCAGCGGTGACAGGGGAGACTCCTACAATGAGCAGTTCTTC.

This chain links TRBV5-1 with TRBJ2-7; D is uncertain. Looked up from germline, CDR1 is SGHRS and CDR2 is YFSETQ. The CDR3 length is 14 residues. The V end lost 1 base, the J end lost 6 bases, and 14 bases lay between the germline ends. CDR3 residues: CASSLRNEAVEQYF. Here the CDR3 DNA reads TGCGCCAGCAGCTTGAGAAACGAGGCTGTCGAGCAGTACTTC.

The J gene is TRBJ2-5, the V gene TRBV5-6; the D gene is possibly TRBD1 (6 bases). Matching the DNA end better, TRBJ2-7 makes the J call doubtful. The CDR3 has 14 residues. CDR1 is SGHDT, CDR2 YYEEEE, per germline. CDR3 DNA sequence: TGTGCCAGCAGCTCCCGACAGGACTCCTACGAGCAGTACTTC. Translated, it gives CASSSRQDSYEQYF.

CDR3 nucleotides: TGTGCCAGCAGTTTGTTAGGGGGCCGGGACACTGAAGCTTTCTTT. Translation gives CASSLLGGRDTEAFF. V gene TRBV27 combines with J gene TRBJ1-1, with 7 bases matching TRBD1. Germline-derived CDR1 and CDR2 are MNHEY and SMNVEV (reference sequence). With 3 bases clipped from V and 3 bases from J, the junction kept 7 bases outside the gene matches. There are 15 residues in the CDR3.

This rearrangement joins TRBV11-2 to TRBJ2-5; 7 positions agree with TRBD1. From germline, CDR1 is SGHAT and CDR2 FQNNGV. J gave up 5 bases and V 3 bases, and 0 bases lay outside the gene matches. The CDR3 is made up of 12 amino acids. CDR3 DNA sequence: TGTGCCAGCAGCTTCAGGGGGGAGACCCAGTACTTC. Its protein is CASSFRGETQYF.

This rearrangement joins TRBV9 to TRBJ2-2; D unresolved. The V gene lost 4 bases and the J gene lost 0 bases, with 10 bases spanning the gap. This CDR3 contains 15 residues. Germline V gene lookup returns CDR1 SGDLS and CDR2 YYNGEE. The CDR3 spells CASSLGPTNTGELFF. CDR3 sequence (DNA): TGTGCCAGCAGCCTAGGGCCGACGAACACCGGGGAGCTGTTTTTT.

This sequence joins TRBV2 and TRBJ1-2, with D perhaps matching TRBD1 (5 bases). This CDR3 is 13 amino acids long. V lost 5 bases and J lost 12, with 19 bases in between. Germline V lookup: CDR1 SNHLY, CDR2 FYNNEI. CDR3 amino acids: CASSTTGRIADTF. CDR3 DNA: TGTGCCAGCAGTACGACGGGACGCATAGCGGACACCTTC.

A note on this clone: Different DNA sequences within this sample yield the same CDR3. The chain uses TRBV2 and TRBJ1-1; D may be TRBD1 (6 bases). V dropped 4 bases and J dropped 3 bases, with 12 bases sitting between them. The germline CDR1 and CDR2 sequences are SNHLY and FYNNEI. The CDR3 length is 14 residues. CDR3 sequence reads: CASSAQGRDTEAFF. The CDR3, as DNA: TGTGCCAGCAGTGCACAGGGTCGCGACACTGAAGCTTTCTTT.

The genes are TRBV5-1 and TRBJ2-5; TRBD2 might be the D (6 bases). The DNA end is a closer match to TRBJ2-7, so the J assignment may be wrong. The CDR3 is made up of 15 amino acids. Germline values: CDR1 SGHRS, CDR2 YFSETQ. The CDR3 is CASSLGDSRSYEQYF. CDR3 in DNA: TGCGCCAGCAGCTTGGGGGACTCCCGCTCCTACGAGCAGTACTTC.

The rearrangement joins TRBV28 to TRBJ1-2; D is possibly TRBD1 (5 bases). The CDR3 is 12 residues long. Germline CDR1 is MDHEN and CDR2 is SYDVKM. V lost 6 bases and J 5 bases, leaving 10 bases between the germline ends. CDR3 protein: CASSTGPYGYTF. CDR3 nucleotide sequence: TGTGCCAGCAGCACAGGACCTTATGGCTACACCTTC.

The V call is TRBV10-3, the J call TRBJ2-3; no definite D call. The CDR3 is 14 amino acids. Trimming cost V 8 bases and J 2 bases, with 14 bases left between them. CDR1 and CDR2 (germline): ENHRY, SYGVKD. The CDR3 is CAIGAKESTDTQYF. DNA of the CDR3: TGTGCCATCGGCGCAAAGGAGTCCACAGATACGCAGTATTTT.

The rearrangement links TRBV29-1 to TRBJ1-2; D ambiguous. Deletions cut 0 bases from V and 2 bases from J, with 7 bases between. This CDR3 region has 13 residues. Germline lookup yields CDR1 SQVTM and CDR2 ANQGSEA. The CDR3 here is CSVEDYRNYGYTF. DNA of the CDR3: TGCAGCGTTGAAGATTACAGAAACTATGGCTACACCTTC.

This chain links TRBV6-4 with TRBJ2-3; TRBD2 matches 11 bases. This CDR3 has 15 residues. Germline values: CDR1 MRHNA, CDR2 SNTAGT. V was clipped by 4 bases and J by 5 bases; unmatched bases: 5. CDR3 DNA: TGTGCCAGCAGTGGCGAACTAGCGGGGGTAGATACGCAGTATTTT. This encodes CASSGELAGVDTQYF.

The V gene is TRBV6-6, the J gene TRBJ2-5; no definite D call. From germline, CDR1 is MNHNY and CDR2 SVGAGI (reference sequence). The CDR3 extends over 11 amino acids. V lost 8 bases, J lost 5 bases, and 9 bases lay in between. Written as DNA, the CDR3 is TGTGCCAGCGGGCTCCGGGAGACCCAGTACTTC. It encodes CASGLRETQYF.

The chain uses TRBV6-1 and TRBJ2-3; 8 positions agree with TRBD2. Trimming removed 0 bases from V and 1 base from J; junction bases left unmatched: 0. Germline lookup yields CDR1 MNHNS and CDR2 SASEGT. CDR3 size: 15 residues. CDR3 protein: CASSEAAGGTDTQYF. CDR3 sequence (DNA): TGTGCCAGCAGTGAAGCAGCGGGGGGCACAGATACGCAGTATTTT.

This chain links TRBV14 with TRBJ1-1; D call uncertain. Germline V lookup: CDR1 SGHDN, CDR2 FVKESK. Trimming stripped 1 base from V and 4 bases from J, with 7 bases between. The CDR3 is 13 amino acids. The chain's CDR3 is CASSQVAFTEAFF. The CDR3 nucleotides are TGTGCCAGCAGCCAAGTAGCCTTCACTGAAGCTTTCTTT.

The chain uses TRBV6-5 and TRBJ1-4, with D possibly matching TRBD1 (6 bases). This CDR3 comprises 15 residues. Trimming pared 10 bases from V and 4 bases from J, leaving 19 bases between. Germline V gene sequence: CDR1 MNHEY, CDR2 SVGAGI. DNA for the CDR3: TGTGCCACCACGGGGCCTACAGGGCGTAATGAAAAACTGTTTTTT. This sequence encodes CATTGPTGRNEKLFF.

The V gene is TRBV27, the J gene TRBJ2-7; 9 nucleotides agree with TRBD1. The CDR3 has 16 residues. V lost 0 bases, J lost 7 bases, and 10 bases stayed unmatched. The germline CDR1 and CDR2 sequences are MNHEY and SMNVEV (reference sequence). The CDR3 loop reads CASSLSGQGGVLEQYF. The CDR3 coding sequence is TGTGCCAGCAGTTTATCGGGACAGGGTGGGGTATTAGAGCAGTACTTC.

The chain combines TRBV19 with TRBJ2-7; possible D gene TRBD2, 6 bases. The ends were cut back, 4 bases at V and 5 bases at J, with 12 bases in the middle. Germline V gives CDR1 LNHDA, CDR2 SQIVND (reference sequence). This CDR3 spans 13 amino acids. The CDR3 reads CASSTPAGNEQYF. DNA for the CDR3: TGTGCCAGTAGTACCCCGGCGGGGAACGAGCAGTACTTC.

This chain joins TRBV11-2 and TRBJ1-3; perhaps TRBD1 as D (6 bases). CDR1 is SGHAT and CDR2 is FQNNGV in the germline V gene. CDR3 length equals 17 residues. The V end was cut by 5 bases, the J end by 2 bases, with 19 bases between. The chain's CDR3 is CASSPNNLGGAGNTIYF. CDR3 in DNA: TGTGCCAGCAGCCCAAACAACTTAGGGGGGGCTGGAAACACCATATATTTT.

CDR3 protein: CASSLTRGEKLFF. CDR3 bases: TGTGCCAGCAGCTTAACCAGAGGCGAAAAACTGTTTTTT. This rearrangement joins TRBV7-9 to TRBJ1-4; D not certain. V dropped 2 bases and J dropped 8 bases, with 9 bases sitting between them. From germline, CDR1 is SEHNR and CDR2 FQNEAQ (reference sequence). The CDR3 sequence is 13 residues long.

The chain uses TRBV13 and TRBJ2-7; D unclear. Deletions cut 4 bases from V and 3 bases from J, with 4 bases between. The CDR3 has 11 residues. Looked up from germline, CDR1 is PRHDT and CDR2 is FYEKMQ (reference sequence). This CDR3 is CASSSNYEQYF. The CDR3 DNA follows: TGTGCCAGCAGCTCTAACTACGAGCAGTACTTC.

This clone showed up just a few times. The CDR3 reads CASRLEPLTGSLFF. In DNA, the CDR3 is TGTGCCAGCAGACTCGAACCTTTGACAGGATCCTTGTTCTTC. This chain connects TRBV6-4 to TRBJ2-1; D might be TRBD1 (6 bases). Trimming removed 6 bases from V and 15 bases from J, with 24 bases in between. Germline CDR1 reads MRHNA; CDR2 reads SNTAGT. The CDR3 is made up of 14 amino acids.

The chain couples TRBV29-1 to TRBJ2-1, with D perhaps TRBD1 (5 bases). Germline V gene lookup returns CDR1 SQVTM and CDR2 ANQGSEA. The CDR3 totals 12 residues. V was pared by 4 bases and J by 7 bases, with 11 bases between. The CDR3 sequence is CSVGMQGNEQFF. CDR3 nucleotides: TGCAGCGTTGGTATGCAGGGAAATGAGCAGTTCTTC.

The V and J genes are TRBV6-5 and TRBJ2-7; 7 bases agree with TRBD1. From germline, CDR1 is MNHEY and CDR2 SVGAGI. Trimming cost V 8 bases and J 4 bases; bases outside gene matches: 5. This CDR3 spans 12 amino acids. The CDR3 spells CASHGTAYEQYF. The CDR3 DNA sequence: TGTGCCAGCCACGGGACAGCTTACGAGCAGTACTTC.

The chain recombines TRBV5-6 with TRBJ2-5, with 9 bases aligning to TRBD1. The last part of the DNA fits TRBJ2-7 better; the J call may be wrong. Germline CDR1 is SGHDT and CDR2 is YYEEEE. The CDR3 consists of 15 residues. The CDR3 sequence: CASSRTGTGTREQYF. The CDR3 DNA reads TGTGCCAGCAGCCGGACCGGGACAGGGACCCGCGAGCAGTACTTC.